This T cell receptor beta chain was recorded in a study of T cells in Graves' hyperthyroidism and ophthalmopathy. This clonotype was observed at least ten times. The V end was cut by 3 bases, the J end by 10 bases, with 13 bases between. The CDR3 contains 14 residues. The germline V gene encodes CDR1 SNHLY and CDR2 FYNNEI. Amplified TCR beta CDR3 regions came from RNA transcripts. First-round RT-PCR with HTBI primers amplified the TCR CDR3 region. TCRdb ran MiXCR on the multiplex PCR reads and lists one entry per CDR3 protein. This sample carries about 770,000 distinct CDR3 sequences, about 19% of them seen once, and the ten largest clones take approximately 15%.

This chain uses TRBV2 with TRBJ1-6; D is undetermined. Sequencing input: blood. The sequence came from a woman in her forties or fifties with Graves' hyperthyroidism that later progressed to Graves' ophthalmopathy. The CDR3 bases are TGTGCCAGCAGTGAGCTCCGGGGAGGCTCACCCCTCCACTTT. Its translation: CASSELRGGSPLHF.